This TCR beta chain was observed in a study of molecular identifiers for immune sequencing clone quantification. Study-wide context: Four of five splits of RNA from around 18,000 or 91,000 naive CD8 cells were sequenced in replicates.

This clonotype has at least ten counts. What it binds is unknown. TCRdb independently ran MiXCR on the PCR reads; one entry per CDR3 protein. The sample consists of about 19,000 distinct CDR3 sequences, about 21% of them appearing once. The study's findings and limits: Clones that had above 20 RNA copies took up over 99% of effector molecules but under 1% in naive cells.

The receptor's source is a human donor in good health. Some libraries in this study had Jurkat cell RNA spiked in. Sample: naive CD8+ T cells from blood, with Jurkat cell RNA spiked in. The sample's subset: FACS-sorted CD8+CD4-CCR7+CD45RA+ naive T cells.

CDR3 nucleotide sequence: TGCGCCAGCAGCCGAGGGACTAGGGACGAGCAGTACTTC. This codes for CASSRGTRDEQYF. The chain joins TRBV4-1 to TRBJ2-7, with TRBD2 matching 8 bases. The CDR3 runs to 13 residues. The trim removed 4 bases at V and 5 bases at J, leaving 4 bases unmatched. Per germline, CDR1 MGHRA and CDR2 YSYEKL.